This TCR beta chain was sequenced in a study of T-cell reconstitution after alpha-beta-depleted transplantation in children. For TCRbeta, the library was prepared with unique molecular identifiers. MiXCR, applied by TCRdb to the PCR reads, yields one record per CDR3 protein. This table holds just under 250,000 distinct CDR3 sequences, roughly 26% found once. This CDR3 contains 17 residues. V was clipped by 4 bases and J by 4 bases; unmatched bases: 15. Germline CDR1 is MDHEN and CDR2 is SYDVKM. This clonotype was seen a handful of times. This material consisted of PBMCs, taken before TCRalphabeta/CD19-depleted stem cell transplant. The sequence came from a girl aged 2-10 years with Fanconi anemia, due to receive a stem cell transplant. The V and J genes are TRBV28 and TRBJ2-7; 8 bases are a match to TRBD1. In DNA form, the CDR3 reads TGTGCCAGCAGTTCACTGTATGACAGGGGCGTTTTATACGAGCAGTACTTC. Translation gives CASSSLYDRGVLYEQYF.